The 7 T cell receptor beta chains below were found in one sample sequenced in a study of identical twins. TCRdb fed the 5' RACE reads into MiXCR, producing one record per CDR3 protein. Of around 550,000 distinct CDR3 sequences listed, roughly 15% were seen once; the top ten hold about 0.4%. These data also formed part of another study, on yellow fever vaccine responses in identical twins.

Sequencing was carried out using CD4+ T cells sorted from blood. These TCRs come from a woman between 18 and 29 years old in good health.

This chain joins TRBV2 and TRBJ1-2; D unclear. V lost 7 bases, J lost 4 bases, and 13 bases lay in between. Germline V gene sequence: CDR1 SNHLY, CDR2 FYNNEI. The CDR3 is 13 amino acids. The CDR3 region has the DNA TGTGCCAGCAACAATGGGGAAATCTATGGCTACACCTTC. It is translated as CASNNGEIYGYTF.

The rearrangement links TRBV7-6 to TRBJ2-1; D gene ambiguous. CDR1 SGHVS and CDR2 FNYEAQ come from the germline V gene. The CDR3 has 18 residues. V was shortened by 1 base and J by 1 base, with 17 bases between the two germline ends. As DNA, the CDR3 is TGTGCCAGCAGCTTAGTAGGTGGCCCGACGATTTCCTACAATGAGCAGTTCTTC. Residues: CASSLVGGPTISYNEQFF.

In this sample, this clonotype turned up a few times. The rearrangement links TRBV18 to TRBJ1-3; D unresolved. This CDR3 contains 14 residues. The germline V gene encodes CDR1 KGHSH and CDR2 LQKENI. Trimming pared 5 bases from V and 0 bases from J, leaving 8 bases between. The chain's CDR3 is CASSIDISGNTIYF. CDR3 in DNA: TGTGCCAGCTCAATCGACATCTCTGGAAACACCATATATTTT.

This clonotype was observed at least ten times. CDR3 coding DNA: TGTGCCAGCAAACCAGGGATGACTAGAGAGGGTTACAATGAGCAGTTCTTC. Translation gives CASKPGMTREGYNEQFF. V gene TRBV12-3 or TRBV12-4 combines with J gene TRBJ2-1; a weak D match, TRBD2 (6 bases). Deletions cut 7 bases from V and 4 bases from J, with 23 bases between. The CDR3 totals 17 residues.

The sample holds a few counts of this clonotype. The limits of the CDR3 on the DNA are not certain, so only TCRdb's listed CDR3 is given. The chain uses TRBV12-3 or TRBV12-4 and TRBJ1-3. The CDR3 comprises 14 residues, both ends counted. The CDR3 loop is CASILGTSGNTIYF.

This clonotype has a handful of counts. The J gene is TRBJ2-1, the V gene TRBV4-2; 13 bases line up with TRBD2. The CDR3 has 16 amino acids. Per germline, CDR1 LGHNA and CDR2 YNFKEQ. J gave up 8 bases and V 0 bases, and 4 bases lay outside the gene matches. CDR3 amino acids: CASSQERLAGGYEQFF. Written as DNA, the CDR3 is TGTGCCAGCAGCCAAGAGCGACTAGCGGGGGGTTATGAGCAGTTCTTC.

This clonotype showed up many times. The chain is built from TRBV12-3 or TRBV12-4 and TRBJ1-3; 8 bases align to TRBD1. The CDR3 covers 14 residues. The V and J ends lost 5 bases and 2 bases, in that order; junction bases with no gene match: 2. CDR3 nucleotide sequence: TGTGCCAGCAGTCTGACAGGGGCTGGAAACACCATATATTTT. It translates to CASSLTGAGNTIYF.